This T cell receptor beta chain was recorded in a study of CD8 T cells in Susac syndrome. Random hexamers primed reverse transcription of about 0.5 to 1 ug RNA. One entry per CDR3 protein results from TCRdb running MiXCR on the immunoSEQ multiplex PCR reads. The table has around 46,000 distinct CDR3 sequences, 85% to 95% seen once. Negative isolation was used for CD8+ and CD4+ T cells, and FACS enrichment was applied to TEMRA cells. Looked up from germline, CDR1 is MNHNS and CDR2 is SASEGT. The V gene lost 0 bases and the J gene lost 7 bases, with 13 bases spanning the gap. This CDR3 has 15 residues. Specimen: CD8+ T cells from PBMCs. The clonotype originates from a human donor in good health. The chain joins TRBV6-1 to TRBJ2-1; D gene ambiguous. CDR3 in DNA: TGTGCCAGCAGTGAAGCTACGGGCCAGTGGAATGAGCAGTTCTTC. Its protein is CASSEATGQWNEQFF.